This T cell receptor beta chain was documented in a study of breast tumors, draining lymph nodes, adjacent tissues. Study-level findings and limits: Data fit most tumor T cells coming from lymph node, expanding in tumor. Tumor and nontumor repertoires were significantly more similar in luminal-like than in basal-like breast cancer. The lymph node origin of tumor T cells was framed as consistent with a hypothesis, not demonstrated.

The lymph nodes were axillary draining lymph nodes from breast cancer patients. MiXCR, applied by TCRdb to the multiplex PCR reads, yields one record per CDR3 protein. The table shows tens of thousands of distinct CDR3 sequences, with about 27% occurring only once. The CDR3 is made up of 15 amino acids. J gave up 4 bases and V 6 bases, and 6 bases lay outside the gene matches. At least ten counts were recorded for this clonotype. The antigen is not known. Sequenced sample: axillary lymph node tissue. This TCR was recovered from a female donor with breast cancer. Some clones in this sample may be carry-over from other donors' samples. This chain joins TRBV12-3 or TRBV12-4 and TRBJ1-4; 9 nucleotides agree with TRBD1. CDR3 DNA sequence: TGTGCCAGCAGGGACAGGGGTTGGAGTAATGAAAAACTGTTTTTT. Protein product: CASRDRGWSNEKLFF.